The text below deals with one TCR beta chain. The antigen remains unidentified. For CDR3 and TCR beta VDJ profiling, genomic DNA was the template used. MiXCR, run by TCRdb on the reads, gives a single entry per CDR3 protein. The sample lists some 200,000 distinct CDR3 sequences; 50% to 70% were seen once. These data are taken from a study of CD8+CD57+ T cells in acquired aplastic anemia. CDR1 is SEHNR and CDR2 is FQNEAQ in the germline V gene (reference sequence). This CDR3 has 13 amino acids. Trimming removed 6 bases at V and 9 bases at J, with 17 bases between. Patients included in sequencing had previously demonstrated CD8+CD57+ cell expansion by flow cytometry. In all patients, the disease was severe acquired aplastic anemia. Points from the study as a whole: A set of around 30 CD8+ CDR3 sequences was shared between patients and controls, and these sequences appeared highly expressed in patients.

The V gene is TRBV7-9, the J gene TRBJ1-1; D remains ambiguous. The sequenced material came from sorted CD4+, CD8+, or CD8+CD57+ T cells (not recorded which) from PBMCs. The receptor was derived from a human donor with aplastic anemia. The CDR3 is CASSSQAETQAFF. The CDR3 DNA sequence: TGTGCCAGCAGTTCGCAGGCGGAGACTCAAGCTTTCTTT.